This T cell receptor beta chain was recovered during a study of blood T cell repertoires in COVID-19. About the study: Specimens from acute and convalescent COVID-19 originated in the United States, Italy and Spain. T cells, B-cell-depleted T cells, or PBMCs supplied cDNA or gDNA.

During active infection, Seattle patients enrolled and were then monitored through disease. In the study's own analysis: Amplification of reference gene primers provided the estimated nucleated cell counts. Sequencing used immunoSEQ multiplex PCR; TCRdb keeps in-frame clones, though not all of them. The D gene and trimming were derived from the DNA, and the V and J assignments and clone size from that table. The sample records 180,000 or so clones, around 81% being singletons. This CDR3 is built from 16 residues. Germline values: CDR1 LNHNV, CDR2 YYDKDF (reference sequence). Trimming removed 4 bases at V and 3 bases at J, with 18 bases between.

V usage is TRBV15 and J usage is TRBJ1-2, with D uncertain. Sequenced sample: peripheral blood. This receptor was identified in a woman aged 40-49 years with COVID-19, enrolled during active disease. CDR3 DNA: TGTGCCACCAGCACCGGAGGAGTTGACGGCTACTATGGCTACACCTTC. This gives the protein CATSTGGVDGYYGYTF.